This entry lists 5 T cell receptor beta chains sequenced from one sample in a study of human T cells and chemical hapten exposure. Using its own MiXCR run on the RACE reads, TCRdb lists one record per CDR3 protein. Here the sample spans more than 60,000 distinct CDR3 sequences, about 8.7% being singletons. The time point denotes: healthy volunteer bleed at 6 weeks. Someone pulled total RNA out of unfractionated whole blood. The sample consisted of whole blood. Receptors were obtained from a male donor in good health. Some clones in this sample may be carry-over from other donors' samples.

V usage is TRBV10-2 and J usage is TRBJ1-1, with a weak D call TRBD1 (6 bases). Germline values: CDR1 WSHSY, CDR2 SAAADI. Trimming shortened V by 7 bases and J by 1 base, and 13 bases separated the two germline ends. The CDR3 contains 14 residues. CDR3 DNA sequence: TGCGCCAGCACAAAGGGGGGAGGGAACACTGAAGCTTTCTTT. It translates to CASTKGGGNTEAFF.

This clonotype was found many times. V gene TRBV10-3 combines with J gene TRBJ2-7, with 11 bases matching TRBD1. The CDR3 length is 17 residues. V lost 5 bases and J lost 5; bases outside the gene matches: 14. Germline V gene lookup returns CDR1 ENHRY and CDR2 SYGVKD. CDR3 DNA: TGTGCCATCAGTTTCTTACCCGGGGGGACAGGGGGAGACGAGCAGTACTTC. It encodes CAISFLPGGTGGDEQYF.

The rearrangement uses TRBV7-9 and TRBJ2-7; weak D call: TRBD1 (5 bases). CDR3 length equals 14 residues. Trimming pared 0 bases from V and 6 bases from J, leaving 12 bases between. The germline gives CDR1 SEHNR, CDR2 FQNEAQ (reference sequence). The CDR3 DNA is TGTGCCAGCAGCTTAGCTTTGACAGCCGCCGAGCAGTACTTC. Amino acid sequence: CASSLALTAAEQYF.

This clonotype appeared many times. This chain uses TRBV7-7 with TRBJ2-4; unclear D gene. Trimming shortened V by 5 bases and J by 0 bases, and 14 bases separated the two germline ends. The CDR3 covers 16 residues. Germline assignment: CDR1 SSHAT and CDR2 FNYEAQ (reference sequence). The CDR3 nucleotides read TGTGCCAGCAGCGCAGGAGTGTTCTCAGCCAAAAACATTCAGTACTTC. Its translation is CASSAGVFSAKNIQYF. Full variable domain (missing parts from reference TRBV7-7 and TRBJ2-4): GAGVSQSPRYKVTKRGQDVTLRCDPISSHATLYWYQQALGQGPEFLTYFNYEAQPDKSGLPSDRFSAERPEGSISTLTIQRTEQRDSAMYRCASSAGVFSAKNIQYFGAGTRLSVL.

This clonotype showed up many times. V gene TRBV12-3 or TRBV12-4 combines with J gene TRBJ2-3, with TRBD2 identical over 11 bases. The length of the CDR3 is 17 residues. Unmatched junction bases numbered 10, after V lost 3 bases and J lost 5 bases. CDR3 residues: CASSFRLLAGALDTQYF. The CDR3 nucleotides read TGTGCCAGCAGTTTTAGATTACTAGCGGGGGCCTTAGATACGCAGTATTTT.